The 28 T cell receptor beta chains in this list originate from one sample, sequenced in a study of identical twins. MiXCR, applied by TCRdb to the 5' RACE reads, yields one record per CDR3 protein. In the table there are roughly 480,000 distinct CDR3 sequences, 20% to 25% of which are singletons. These sequences were also reported in another study, on T cells expressing NK-cell markers.

The sample consisted of CD4+ T cells sorted from blood. These receptor sequences come from a woman aged 18 to 35 in good health.

This chain links TRBV20-1 with TRBJ2-2, with 9 nucleotides matching TRBD1. This CDR3 comprises 16 residues. Germline CDR1 DFQATT, CDR2 SNEGSKA (reference sequence). The J segment lost 3 bases and the V segment lost 1 base, leaving 6 bases of the junction unmatched. Here the CDR3 reads CSARGIQGADTGELFF. The DNA for the CDR3 is TGCAGTGCTAGAGGGATACAGGGGGCGGACACCGGGGAGCTGTTTTTT.

The chain carries TRBV18 and TRBJ2-7; D is undetermined. Germline V gene lookup returns CDR1 KGHSH and CDR2 LQKENI. Trimming left V 4 bases short and J 5 bases short, with 12 bases between. The CDR3 covers 13 residues. As DNA, the CDR3 is TGTGCCAGCTCACGTGATAGCCAGAACGAGCAGTACTTC. This sequence encodes CASSRDSQNEQYF. The whole variable domain, filled in from reference TRBV18 and TRBJ2-7, reads NAGVMQNPRHLVRRRGQEARLRCSPMKGHSHVYWYRQLPEEGLKFMVYLQKENIIDESGMPKERFSAEFPKEGPSILRIQQVVRGDSAAYFCASSRDSQNEQYFGPGTRLTVT.

The rearrangement uses TRBV10-3 and TRBJ2-7; 9 bases map to TRBD1. The germline CDR1 and CDR2 sequences are ENHRY and SYGVKD. J lost 2 bases, V lost 11 bases, and 7 bases had no gene match. The CDR3 extends over 13 amino acids. The CDR3 loop reads CAARTGVTYEQYF. The CDR3 bases are TGTGCCGCCAGGACAGGGGTGACCTACGAGCAGTACTTC.

The J gene is TRBJ2-7, the V gene TRBV3-1, with D perhaps being TRBD1 or TRBD2 (6 bases each). V gave up 4 bases and J gave up 6 bases, with 16 bases separating them. Germline V gene data show CDR1 as LGHDT and CDR2 as YNNKEL (reference sequence). CDR3 size: 14 residues. CDR3 residues: CASSLNRGRGEQYF. The CDR3 DNA sequence: TGTGCCAGCAGCCTAAACCGGGGGCGAGGCGAGCAGTACTTC.

The rearrangement uses TRBV7-3 and TRBJ2-7, with D uncertain. CDR1 and CDR2 (germline): SGHTA, FQGTGA. Between the trimmed V and J ends, which lost 5 bases and 6 bases, there was a span of 8 bases. This CDR3 has 11 residues. The CDR3 here is CASSAGVEQYF. The CDR3 coding sequence is TGTGCCAGCAGCGCCGGAGTCGAGCAGTACTTC.

The chain joins TRBV12-3 or TRBV12-4 to TRBJ2-5; 9 bases agree with TRBD2. J was trimmed by 5 bases and V by 6 bases; bases with no gene match: 10. The CDR3 has 15 residues. The CDR3 reads CASRLAGSRGETQYF. The CDR3 DNA sequence: TGTGCCAGCAGGCTAGCGGGATCGAGGGGGGAGACCCAGTACTTC.

This clonotype has a handful of counts. V is TRBV5-6 and J is TRBJ2-1; no clear D. The V end lost 1 base, the J end lost 4 bases, and 9 bases lay between the germline ends. The CDR3 runs to 14 residues. In germline, CDR1 is SGHDT, CDR2 YYEEEE. The CDR3 region is CASSLSMGYNEQFF. Here the CDR3 DNA reads TGTGCCAGCAGCTTGTCTATGGGGTACAATGAGCAGTTCTTC.

This clonotype was observed a handful of times. This chain connects TRBV11-2 to TRBJ2-3, with 8 bases lining up with TRBD2. CDR1 SGHAT and CDR2 FQNNGV come from the germline V gene. The trim removed 5 bases at V and 1 base at J, leaving 8 bases unmatched. The CDR3 is 16 amino acids. CDR3 nucleotide sequence: TGTGCCAGCAGCCAGGATAGCGGGATAGGCACAGATACGCAGTATTTT. Translating it yields CASSQDSGIGTDTQYF.

This clonotype was picked up a small number of times. V usage is TRBV2 and J usage is TRBJ1-1; TRBD1 is a possible D gene (6 bases). V was pared by 6 bases and J by 1 base, with 9 bases between. The germline V gene encodes CDR1 SNHLY and CDR2 FYNNEI. CDR3 size: 13 residues. The CDR3 DNA sequence: TGTGCCAGCAGGATGGACAGGAACACTGAAGCTTTCTTT. Amino acid sequence: CASRMDRNTEAFF.

This clonotype was seen more than once but under ten times. The chain employs TRBV5-1 and TRBJ2-5; TRBD2 matches at 10 bases. The V gene end was trimmed by 5 bases and the J gene end by 1 base; junction bases not matched to a gene: 5. Germline CDR1 is SGHRS and CDR2 is YFSETQ. This CDR3 region has 15 residues. The chain's CDR3 is CASRLSGGAQETQYF. CDR3 nucleotide sequence: TGCGCCAGCAGGTTGAGCGGGGGGGCCCAAGAGACCCAGTACTTC.

The chain joins TRBV29-1 to TRBJ2-1; tentatively, D is TRBD2 (6 bases). Germline CDR1 and CDR2: SQVTM and ANQGSEA. V shed 3 bases and J shed 9 bases, with 15 bases lying between them. This CDR3 spans 13 amino acids. The CDR3 DNA reads as TGCAGCGTTGAGACTAGAGTGTCTGGTGAGCAGTTCTTC. Translation: CSVETRVSGEQFF.

Only a few counts were recorded for this clonotype. The chain combines TRBV9 with TRBJ2-1, with D maybe TRBD1 (6 bases). Trimming removed 0 bases from V and 2 bases from J, with 9 bases in between. Germline V lookup: CDR1 SGDLS, CDR2 YYNGEE. CDR3 size: 15 residues. CDR3 residues: CASSVAGDPYNEQFF. In DNA, the CDR3 is TGTGCCAGCAGCGTAGCAGGGGACCCCTACAATGAGCAGTTCTTC.

This clonotype was seen more than once but under ten times. The chain carries TRBV20-1 and TRBJ2-1, with D unclear. Per the germline V gene, CDR1 is DFQATT and CDR2 is SNEGSKA (reference sequence). V lost 2 bases, J lost 10 bases, and 9 bases lay in between. CDR3 length equals 11 residues. CDR3 nucleotides: TGCAGTGCTAGAAGGATTGAGGAGCAGTTCTTC. It codes for CSARRIEEQFF.

The V gene is TRBV7-9, the J gene TRBJ2-1; 10 bases map to TRBD2. The V segment lost 5 bases and the J segment 8 bases; nucleotides outside the gene matches: 15. Germline-derived CDR1 and CDR2 are SEHNR and FQNEAQ (reference sequence). The CDR3 consists of 17 residues. CDR3 DNA: TGTGCCAGCAGCCCGAACCCGGGCCTAGCGGGAGAAGATGAGCAGTTCTTC. Residues: CASSPNPGLAGEDEQFF. The variable domain in full, with the rest retrieved from reference TRBV7-9 and TRBJ2-1, is DTGVSQNPRHKITKRGQNVTFRCDPISEHNRLYWYRQTLGQGPEFLTYFQNEAQLEKSRLLSDRFSAERPKGSFSTLEIQRTEQGDSAMYLCASSPNPGLAGEDEQFFGPGTRLTVL.

This clonotype occurred a few times. The chain has TRBV5-1 and TRBJ1-1; 9 nucleotides agree with TRBD1. V shed 1 base, J shed 9 bases, and the junction held 7 bases outside the gene matches. Germline V gene data show CDR1 as SGHRS and CDR2 as YFSETQ. The CDR3 runs to 14 residues. The CDR3 sequence is CASSLIGQGTQAFF. CDR3 DNA sequence: TGCGCCAGCAGCTTGATCGGACAGGGGACTCAAGCTTTCTTT.

This clonotype came up a few times. The rearrangement links TRBV5-6 to TRBJ2-1; no clear D gene. The CDR3 is 13 residues long. The V end was cut by 2 bases, the J end by 12 bases, with 15 bases between. The V gene's germline CDR1 is SGHDT and CDR2 YYEEEE. As DNA, the CDR3 is TGTGCCAGCAGCTTCCAACTATTAGTCCTGCAGTTCTTC. This gives the protein CASSFQLLVLQFF.

This clonotype was counted between two and nine times. The chain employs TRBV29-1 and TRBJ2-1, with 11 bases lining up with TRBD2. The CDR3 loop spans 13 amino acids. Germline V gene data show CDR1 as SQVTM and CDR2 as ANQGSEA. The V and J ends lost 6 bases and 14 bases, in that order; junction bases with no gene match: 12. CDR3 loop: CSVLTSGTYGEFF. Written as DNA, the CDR3 is TGCAGCGTGTTGACTAGCGGGACTTATGGGGAGTTCTTC.

The V call is TRBV20-1, the J call TRBJ2-3; perhaps TRBD2 as D (5 bases). Trimming left V 0 bases short and J 9 bases short, with 13 bases between. The CDR3 is made up of 13 amino acids. Germline V gene lookup returns CDR1 DFQATT and CDR2 SNEGSKA (reference sequence). The CDR3, as DNA: TGCAGTGCTAGAGATGGGGAGTCAGGAACGCAGTATTTT. As protein: CSARDGESGTQYF.

This clonotype was counted only a few times. This chain uses TRBV25-1 with TRBJ2-4; maybe TRBD1 (6 bases). Trimming removed 4 bases at V and 4 bases at J, with 8 bases between. Germline values: CDR1 MGHDK, CDR2 SYGVNS. The CDR3 runs 13 residues. CDR3 sequence (DNA): TGTGCCAGCAGTGCCAGGGGTAAAAACATTCAGTACTTC. As protein: CASSARGKNIQYF.

A few counts support this clonotype. The genes are TRBV6-1 and TRBJ1-1; TRBD1 might be the D (6 bases). Germline V gives CDR1 MNHNS, CDR2 SASEGT. This CDR3 spans 13 amino acids. V lost 3 bases and J lost 5, with 10 bases in between. The CDR3: CASSDRGGTEAFF. The CDR3 coding sequence is TGTGCCAGCAGTGACAGGGGAGGGACTGAAGCTTTCTTT.

This clonotype was seen only a few times. The J gene is TRBJ2-3, the V gene TRBV4-2; D is tentatively TRBD1 or TRBD2 (5 bases each). The CDR3 extends over 18 amino acids. The V end lost 3 bases, the J end lost 1 base, and 20 bases lay between the germline ends. The germline CDR1 and CDR2 sequences are LGHNA and YNFKEQ. The CDR3 DNA is TGTGCCAGCAGCCAGGTCGAGAGGGGCCCTGGGGGCACAGATACGCAGTATTTT. Its protein is CASSQVERGPGGTDTQYF.

The chain links TRBV5-1 to TRBJ2-4; 10 bases line up with TRBD2. The CDR3 extends over 14 amino acids. V dropped 5 bases and J dropped 6; count of bases not matched to a gene: 5. CDR1 SGHRS and CDR2 YFSETQ come from the germline V gene. CDR3 protein: CASSSAGGRNIQYF. The CDR3 bases are TGCGCCAGCAGTTCAGCGGGGGGGAGAAACATTCAGTACTTC.

The chain uses TRBV4-3 and TRBJ2-5, with 12 nucleotides matching TRBD2. The germline gives CDR1 LGHNA, CDR2 YSLEER. The CDR3 has 15 amino acids. V shed 4 bases, J shed 4 bases, and the junction held 4 bases outside the gene matches. CDR3 loop: CASSREGLAGETQYF. CDR3 coding DNA: TGCGCCAGCAGCCGAGAGGGACTAGCGGGAGAGACCCAGTACTTC.

This clonotype was seen only a few times. This may stem from a read error, because a much larger clone lies one nucleotide away. CDR3 DNA: TGTGCCAGCAGTTACCCAGATACGCAGTATTTT. Its translation: CASSYPDTQYF. This chain connects TRBV6-2 or TRBV6-3 to TRBJ2-3; no reliable D call. CDR1 and CDR2 (germline): MNHEY, SVGEGT. V lost 2 bases and J lost 4, with 1 base in between. This CDR3 spans 11 amino acids.

The V and J genes are TRBV14 and TRBJ1-1; D gene ambiguous. Germline V gene data show CDR1 as SGHDN and CDR2 as FVKESK. V was trimmed by 0 bases and J by 6 bases, leaving 11 bases between them. The CDR3 has 14 residues. The CDR3 DNA follows: TGTGCCAGCAGCCAAGAAATTTATGGTTCTGAAGCTTTCTTT. Amino acids: CASSQEIYGSEAFF.

This clonotype was seen a handful of times. The rearrangement joins TRBV29-1 to TRBJ2-6, with 10 nucleotides matching TRBD1. Per the germline V gene, CDR1 is SQVTM and CDR2 is ANQGSEA. The CDR3 sequence is 19 residues long. Trimming cost V 5 bases and J 0 bases; bases outside gene matches: 13. In DNA, the CDR3 is TGCAGCGTTCCTAAGATCTGGGACAGGGGACACTCTGGGGCCAACGTCCTGACTTTC. This gives the protein CSVPKIWDRGHSGANVLTF.

This clonotype occurred a few times. The genes are TRBV11-2 and TRBJ1-2; D may be TRBD1 (6 bases). CDR3 size: 17 residues. Trimming removed 1 base from V and 2 bases from J, with 17 bases in between. Looked up from germline, CDR1 is SGHAT and CDR2 is FQNNGV. Written as DNA, the CDR3 is TGTGCCAGCAGCTTAGGATACGAATACAGGGCGAACTATGGCTACACCTTC. Encoded protein: CASSLGYEYRANYGYTF.

The chain couples TRBV6-2 or TRBV6-3 to TRBJ1-1, with a weak D call TRBD1 (6 bases). Trimming shortened V by 6 bases and J by 11 bases, and 13 bases separated the two germline ends. The germline CDR1 and CDR2 sequences are MNHEY and SVGEGT. This CDR3 contains 11 residues. In DNA, the CDR3 is TGTGCCAGCAGGCCAACAGGGTTGGCTTTCTTT. Protein: CASRPTGLAFF.